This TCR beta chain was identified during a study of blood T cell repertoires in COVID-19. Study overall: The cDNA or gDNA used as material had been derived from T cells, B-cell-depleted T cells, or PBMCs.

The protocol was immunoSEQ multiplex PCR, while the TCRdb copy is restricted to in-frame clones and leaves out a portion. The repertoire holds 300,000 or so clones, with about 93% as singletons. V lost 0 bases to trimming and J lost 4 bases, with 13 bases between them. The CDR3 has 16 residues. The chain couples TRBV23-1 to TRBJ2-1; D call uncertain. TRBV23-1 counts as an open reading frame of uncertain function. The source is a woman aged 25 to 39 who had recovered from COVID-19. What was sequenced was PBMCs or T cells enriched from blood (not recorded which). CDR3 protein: CASSQSWLPGYNEQFF. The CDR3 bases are TGCGCCAGCAGTCAATCTTGGCTCCCAGGTTACAATGAGCAGTTCTTC.